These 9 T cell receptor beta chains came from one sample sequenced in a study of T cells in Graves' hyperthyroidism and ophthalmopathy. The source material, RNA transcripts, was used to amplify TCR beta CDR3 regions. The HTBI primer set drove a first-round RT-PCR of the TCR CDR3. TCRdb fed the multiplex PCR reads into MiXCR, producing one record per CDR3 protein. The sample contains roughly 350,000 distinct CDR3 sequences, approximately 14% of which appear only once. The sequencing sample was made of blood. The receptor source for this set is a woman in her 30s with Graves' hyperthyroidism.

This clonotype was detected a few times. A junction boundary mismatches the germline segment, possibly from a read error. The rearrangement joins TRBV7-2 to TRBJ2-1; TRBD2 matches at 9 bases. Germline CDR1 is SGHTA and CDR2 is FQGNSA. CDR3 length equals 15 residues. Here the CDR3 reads CASKAWLAGPNEQFF. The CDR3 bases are TGCGCCAGCAAAGCCTGGCTAGCGGGGCCCAATGAGCAGTTCTTC. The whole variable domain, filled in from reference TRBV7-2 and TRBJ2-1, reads GAGVSQSPSNKVTEKGKDVELRCDPISGHTALYWYRQSLGQGLEFLIYFQGNSAPDKSGLPSDRFSAERTGGSVSTLTIQRTQQEDSAVYLCASKAWLAGPNEQFFGPGTRLTVL.

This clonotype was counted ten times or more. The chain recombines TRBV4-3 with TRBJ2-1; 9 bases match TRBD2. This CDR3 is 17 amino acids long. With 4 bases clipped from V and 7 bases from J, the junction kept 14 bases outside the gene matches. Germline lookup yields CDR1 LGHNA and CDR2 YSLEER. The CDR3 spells CASSPHLKAGGGNEQFF. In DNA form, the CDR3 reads TGCGCCAGCAGCCCTCACCTGAAAGCGGGAGGAGGGAATGAGCAGTTCTTC.

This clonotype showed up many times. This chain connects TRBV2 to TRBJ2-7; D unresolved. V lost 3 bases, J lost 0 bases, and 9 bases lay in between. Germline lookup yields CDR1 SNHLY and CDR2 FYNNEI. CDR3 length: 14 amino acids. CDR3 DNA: TGTGCCAGCAGTGATAATAGGTACTCCTACGAGCAGTACTTC. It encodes CASSDNRYSYEQYF.

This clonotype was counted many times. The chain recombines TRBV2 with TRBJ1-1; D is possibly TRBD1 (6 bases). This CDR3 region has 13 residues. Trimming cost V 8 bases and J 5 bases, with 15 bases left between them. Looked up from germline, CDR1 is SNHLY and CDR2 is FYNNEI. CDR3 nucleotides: TGTGCCAGCCCCTCAGGGGTAGGGACTGAAGCTTTCTTT. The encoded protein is CASPSGVGTEAFF.

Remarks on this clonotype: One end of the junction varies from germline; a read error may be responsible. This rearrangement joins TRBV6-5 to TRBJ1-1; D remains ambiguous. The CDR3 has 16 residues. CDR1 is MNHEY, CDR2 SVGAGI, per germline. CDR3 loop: CAGSYEPPAGNTEAFF. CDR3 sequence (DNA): TGTGCCGGCAGTTACGAGCCCCCAGCTGGGAACACTGAAGCTTTCTTT.

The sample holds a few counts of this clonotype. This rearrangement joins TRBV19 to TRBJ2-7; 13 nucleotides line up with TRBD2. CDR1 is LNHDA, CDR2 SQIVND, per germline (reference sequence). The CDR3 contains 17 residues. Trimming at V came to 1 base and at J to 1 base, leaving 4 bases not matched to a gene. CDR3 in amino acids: CASSIAGTSGMSYEQYF. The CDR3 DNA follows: TGTGCCAGTAGTATAGCCGGGACTAGCGGGATGTCCTACGAGCAGTACTTC.

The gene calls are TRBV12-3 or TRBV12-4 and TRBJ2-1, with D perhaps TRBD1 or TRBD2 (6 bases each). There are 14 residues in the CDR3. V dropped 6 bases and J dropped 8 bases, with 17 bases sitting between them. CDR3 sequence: CASSSVGGGDEQFF. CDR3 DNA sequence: TGTGCCAGCAGCTCGGTCGGGGGCGGGGATGAGCAGTTCTTC.

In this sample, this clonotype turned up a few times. The chain's CDR3 is CASHPVDRGFQETQYF. The CDR3 region has the DNA TGTGCCAGCCACCCCGTCGACAGGGGGTTCCAAGAGACCCAGTACTTC. The chain has TRBV28 and TRBJ2-5; 9 positions agree with TRBD1. Germline values: CDR1 MDHEN, CDR2 SYDVKM. The CDR3 covers 16 residues. The V and J ends lost 8 bases and 1 base, in that order; junction bases with no gene match: 11. Variable domain in full (rest from reference TRBV28 and TRBJ2-5): DVKVTQSSRYLVKRTGEKVFLECVQDMDHENMFWYRQDPGLGLRLIYFSYDVKMKEKGDIPEGYSVSREKKERFSLILESASTNQTSMYLCASHPVDRGFQETQYFGPGTRLLVL.

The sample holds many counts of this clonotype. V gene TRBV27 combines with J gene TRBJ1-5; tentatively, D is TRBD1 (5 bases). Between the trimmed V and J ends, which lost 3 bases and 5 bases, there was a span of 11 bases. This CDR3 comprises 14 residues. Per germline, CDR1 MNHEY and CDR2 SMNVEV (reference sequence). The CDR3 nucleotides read TGTGCCAGCAGTTTCGCCAGGGATTATCAGCCCCAGCATTTT. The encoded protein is CASSFARDYQPQHF.